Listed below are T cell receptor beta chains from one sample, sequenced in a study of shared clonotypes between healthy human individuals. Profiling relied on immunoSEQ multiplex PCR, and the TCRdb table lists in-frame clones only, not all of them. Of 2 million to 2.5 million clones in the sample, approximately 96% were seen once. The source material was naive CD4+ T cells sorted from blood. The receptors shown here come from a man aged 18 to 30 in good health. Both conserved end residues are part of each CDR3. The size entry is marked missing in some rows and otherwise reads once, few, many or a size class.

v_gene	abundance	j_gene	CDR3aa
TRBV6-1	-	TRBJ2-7	CASRREGQAPYEQYF
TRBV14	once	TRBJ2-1	CASWRTDYNEQFF
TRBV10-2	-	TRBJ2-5	CASTTSGGGQETQYF
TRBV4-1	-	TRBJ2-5	CASSQDQSSGRETQYF
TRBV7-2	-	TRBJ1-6	CASSLARMGSPLHF
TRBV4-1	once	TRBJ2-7	CASSQGLKPEQYF
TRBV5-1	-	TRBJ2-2	CASSLEGAREELFF
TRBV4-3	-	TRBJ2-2	CASSQVLASGSAGELFF
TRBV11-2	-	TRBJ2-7	CASSPRDSTEQYF
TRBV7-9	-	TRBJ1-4	CASSPDPHAGTEKLFF
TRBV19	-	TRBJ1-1	CASTPGGPRNTEAFF
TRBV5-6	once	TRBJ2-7	CASSLVTGKASYEQYF
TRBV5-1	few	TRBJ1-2	CASSLGQLNYGYTF
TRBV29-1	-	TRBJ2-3	CSVASGSPTDTQYF
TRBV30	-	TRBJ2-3	CAWSSGKSDTQYF
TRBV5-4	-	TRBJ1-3	CASSLDRGGGNTIYF
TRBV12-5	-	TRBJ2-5	CASGPGTKQETQYF
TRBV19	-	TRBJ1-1	CASSIPGGRPEAFF
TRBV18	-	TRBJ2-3	CASSPLAGGADTQYF
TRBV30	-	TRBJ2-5	CAWRTTGGAKTQYF
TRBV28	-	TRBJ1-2	CASSTPRGFGYTF
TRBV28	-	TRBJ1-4	CASSPTGTVNEKLFF
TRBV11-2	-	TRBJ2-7	CASSSGTGIYEQYF
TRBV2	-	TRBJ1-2	CASSEGGAGYTF
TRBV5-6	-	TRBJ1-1	CASSSGVNTEAFF
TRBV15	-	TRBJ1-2	CATSRDPGQGANYGYTF
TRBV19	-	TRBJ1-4	CASSKDRVSEKLFF
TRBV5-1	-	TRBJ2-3	CASSLGLAGGLHTQYF
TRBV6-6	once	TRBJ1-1	CASSHLTGGTEAFF
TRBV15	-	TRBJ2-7	CATSSDRGAYEQYF
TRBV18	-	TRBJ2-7	CASSPPTETYEQYF